The TCR beta chain described here comes from a study of blood T cell repertoires in COVID-19. Study background: COVID-19 samples from acute and convalescent phases originated in the United States, Italy and Spain.

Authors' analysis steps: Reference gene primer amplification in the assay estimated nucleated cell counts. Sequenced by immunoSEQ multiplex PCR; TCRdb stores in-frame clones only, minus some. V, J and clone size are those of that table, while D and trimming were read from the DNA. The repertoire holds approximately 190,000 clones, 90% seen once, with about 0.54% in the top ten. This CDR3 has 15 residues. J lost 4 bases, V lost 5 bases, and 5 bases had no gene match. Looked up from germline, CDR1 is SNHLY and CDR2 is FYNNEI. This chain uses TRBV2 with TRBJ1-5, with 10 bases aligning to TRBD1. The receptor was derived from a man between 45 and 60 years old with acute or convalescent COVID-19. The sequenced sample was peripheral blood. CDR3 in DNA: TGTGCCAGCAGTCCGACAGGGGGCTGGAATCAGCCCCAGCATTTT. Translating gives CASSPTGGWNQPQHF.